These 10 T cell receptor beta chains were sequenced from one sample in a study of human T cells and chemical hapten exposure (dated by TCRdb to 2020 to 2022). Library creation used RACE. The instrument was a NextSeq 500. TCRdb itself trimmed the public reads at Q25 with fastp, ran MiXCR and retained productive beta chains. Entries are consolidated by CDR3 protein sequence, retaining the most common genes and DNA. This sample is represented by about 120,000 distinct CDR3 sequences; around 11% of them were singletons. Clones ranked in the top ten supply around 2.5% of the sample. The intended sense of this specimen's time point label: patch test 3, about 24 weeks after DPC sensitization. The meaning of the sample's treatment or condition label: therapeutic diphenylcyclopropenone sensitization with weekly scalp DPC. This sample comprised whole blood, obtained in connection with sensitization to the hapten diphenylcyclopropenone (DPC). Every receptor here comes from a woman aged 45-65 years with alopecia areata. Some clones in this sample may be carry-over from other donors' samples.

This clonotype appeared many times. V and J are TRBV20-1 and TRBJ2-1, with 7 bases aligning to TRBD2. From germline, CDR1 is DFQATT and CDR2 SNEGSKA (reference sequence). The CDR3 has 14 amino acids. V was pared by 3 bases and J by 8 bases, with 10 bases of the junction left unmatched. The CDR3 here is CSARREPRGDEQFF. DNA of the CDR3: TGCAGTGCTAGGCGGGAGCCGAGAGGAGATGAGCAGTTCTTC.

The CDR3: CSVTLANEQFF. In DNA, the CDR3 is TGCAGCGTTACCCTTGCCAATGAGCAGTTCTTC. The chain is built from TRBV29-1 and TRBJ2-1; the D is unclear. The CDR3 sequence is 11 residues long. Germline assignment: CDR1 SQVTM and CDR2 ANQGSEA. Trimming left V 5 bases short and J 6 bases short, with 8 bases between.

This clonotype was counted only a few times. V usage is TRBV12-3 or TRBV12-4 and J usage is TRBJ2-7, with D hard to call. The CDR3 has 14 residues. Trimming shortened V by 3 bases and J by 2 bases, and 11 bases separated the two germline ends. The CDR3 region is CASSLLGRAYEQYF. As DNA, the CDR3 is TGTGCCAGCAGTTTGTTGGGAAGGGCCTACGAGCAGTACTTC.

A few counts support this clonotype. The rearrangement links TRBV5-6 to TRBJ1-4; 7 bases agree with TRBD1. The CDR3 length is 14 residues. Losses at the gene ends were 2 bases for V and 7 bases for J; bases not matched to a gene: 5. Germline assignment: CDR1 SGHDT and CDR2 YYEEEE. The CDR3 region has the DNA TGTGCCAGCAGCTTAACAGGGGCGATTGAAAAACTGTTTTTT. This gives the protein CASSLTGAIEKLFF.

This clonotype turned up a few times. CDR3 sequence reads: CASSQGGNTIYF. CDR3 nucleotides: TGTGCCAGCAGCCAAGGGGGAAACACCATATATTTT. V and J are TRBV3-1 and TRBJ1-3; no firm D call. The V end was cut by 1 base, the J end by 4 bases, with 2 bases between. From germline, CDR1 is LGHDT and CDR2 YNNKEL (reference sequence). The CDR3 has 12 amino acids.

The chain carries TRBV6-2 or TRBV6-3 and TRBJ2-7, with TRBD2 matching 10 bases. With 6 bases clipped from V and 5 bases from J, the junction kept 10 bases outside the gene matches. Germline-derived CDR1 and CDR2 are MNHEY and SVGEGT. There are 15 residues in the CDR3. CDR3 sequence reads: CASSPLAGASNEQYF. CDR3 DNA: TGTGCCAGCAGCCCCCTAGCGGGAGCAAGCAACGAGCAGTACTTC.

Details on this clonotype: A much larger clone differs by one base, so this may be a read error. The V and J genes are TRBV24-1 and TRBJ2-3, with 8 bases fitting TRBD2. The CDR3 has 14 amino acids. Germline lookup yields CDR1 KGHDR and CDR2 SFDVKD. The CDR3 DNA is TGTGCCTCCAGGGCGGGGGGCGAGGCAGATACGCAGTATTTT. Its translation: CASRAGGEADTQYF.

This clonotype was detected many times. This chain uses TRBV7-2 with TRBJ1-1, with D unresolved. CDR3 size: 14 residues. The germline V gene has CDR1 SGHTA and CDR2 FQGNSA. V was pared by 1 base and J by 3 bases, with 9 bases between. The CDR3 DNA reads TGTGCCAGCAGCTTAGGGTTAGGGCACACTGAAGCTTTCTTT. This encodes CASSLGLGHTEAFF.

This clonotype was seen a few times. V and J are TRBV29-1 and TRBJ1-1; no clear D gene. V was shortened by 7 bases and J by 3 bases, with 18 bases between the two germline ends. Germline V gene sequence: CDR1 SQVTM, CDR2 ANQGSEA. The CDR3 extends over 14 amino acids. The CDR3, as DNA: TGCAGCGCCACCTCCTCAGGCTTCGACACTGAAGCTTTCTTT. It codes for CSATSSGFDTEAFF.

The V and J genes are TRBV20-1 and TRBJ2-7; 7 positions match TRBD1. This CDR3 is 17 amino acids long. Germline V lookup: CDR1 DFQATT, CDR2 SNEGSKA (reference sequence). With 1 base clipped from V and 0 bases from J, the junction kept 12 bases outside the gene matches. CDR3 loop: CSARATGAVGSSYEQYF. As DNA, the CDR3 is TGCAGTGCTAGAGCCACAGGGGCCGTTGGCAGCTCCTACGAGCAGTACTTC.